This T cell receptor (beta chain) was recorded in a study of T cells in Graves' hyperthyroidism and ophthalmopathy. Researchers took RNA transcripts and amplified the TCR beta CDR3 regions from them. The HTBI set primed first-round TCR CDR3 RT-PCR. TCRdb called the multiplex PCR reads again in MiXCR, with one record for every CDR3 protein. The table has some 370,000 distinct CDR3 sequences, more than 12% seen once. The V and J ends lost 3 bases and 4 bases respectively, with 24 bases between them. Germline values: CDR1 LNHDA, CDR2 SQIVND (reference sequence). This CDR3 has 18 residues. Findings and caveats of the study: Stable hyperthyroidism and ophthalmopathy were separated using 13 V-J signatures. Before onset, by a median of about six months, the model predicted ophthalmopathy. The blood repertoire included most of the expanded thyroid clonotypes above 0.001.

Patients with uncontrolled infections, other autoimmune diseases, pregnancy or lactation were excluded. Concerning this clonotype itself: What it binds is not known.

This TCR came from a man aged 50-60 years with Graves' ophthalmopathy. J is TRBJ1-1 and V is TRBV19, with a possible D match to TRBD1 (5 bases). Sequences were obtained from blood. The CDR3 bases are TGTGCCAGTAGTATCTCTCGGGGACGGTCTAGGAGTGGCACTGAAGCTTTCTTT. Amino acids: CASSISRGRSRSGTEAFF.